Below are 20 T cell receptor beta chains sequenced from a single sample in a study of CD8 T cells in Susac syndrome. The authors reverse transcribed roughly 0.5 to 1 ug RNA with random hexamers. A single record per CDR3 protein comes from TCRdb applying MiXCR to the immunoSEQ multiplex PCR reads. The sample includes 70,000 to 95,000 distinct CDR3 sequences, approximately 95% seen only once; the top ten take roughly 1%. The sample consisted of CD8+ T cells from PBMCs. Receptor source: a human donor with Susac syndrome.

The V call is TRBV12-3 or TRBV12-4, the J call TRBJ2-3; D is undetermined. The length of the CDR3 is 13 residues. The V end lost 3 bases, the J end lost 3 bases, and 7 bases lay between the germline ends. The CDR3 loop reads CASSFGVTDTQYF. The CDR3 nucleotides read TGTGCCAGCAGTTTCGGAGTTACAGATACGCAGTATTTT.

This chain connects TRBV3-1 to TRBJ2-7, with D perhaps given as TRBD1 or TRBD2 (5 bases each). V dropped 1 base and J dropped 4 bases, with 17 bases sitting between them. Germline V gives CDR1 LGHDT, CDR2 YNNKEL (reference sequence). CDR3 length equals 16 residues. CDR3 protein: CASSQGSIPGRYEQYF. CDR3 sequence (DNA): TGTGCCAGCAGCCAAGGTTCTATCCCGGGACGATACGAGCAGTACTTC.

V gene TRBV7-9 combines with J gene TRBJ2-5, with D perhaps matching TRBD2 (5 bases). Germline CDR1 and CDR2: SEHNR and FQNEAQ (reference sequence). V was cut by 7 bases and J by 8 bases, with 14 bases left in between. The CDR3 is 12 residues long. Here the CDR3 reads CASTPEVHTQYF. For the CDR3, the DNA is TGTGCCAGCACCCCGGAGGTCCATACCCAGTACTTC.

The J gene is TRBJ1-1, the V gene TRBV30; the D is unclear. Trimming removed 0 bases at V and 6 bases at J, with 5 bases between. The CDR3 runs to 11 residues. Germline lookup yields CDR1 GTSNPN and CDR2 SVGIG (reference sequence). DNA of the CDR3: TGTGCCTGGAGTGTACGCCCTGAAGCTTTCTTT. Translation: CAWSVRPEAFF.

CDR3 in DNA: TGCGCCAGCAGCTTGGTCCAGTTAAACAATGAGCAGTTCTTC. It translates to CASSLVQLNNEQFF. This chain joins TRBV5-1 and TRBJ2-1; D is unclear. CDR1 and CDR2 from the germline V gene are SGHRS and YFSETQ. Trimming took 0 bases from V and 5 from J, leaving 9 bases between them. The CDR3 extends over 14 amino acids.

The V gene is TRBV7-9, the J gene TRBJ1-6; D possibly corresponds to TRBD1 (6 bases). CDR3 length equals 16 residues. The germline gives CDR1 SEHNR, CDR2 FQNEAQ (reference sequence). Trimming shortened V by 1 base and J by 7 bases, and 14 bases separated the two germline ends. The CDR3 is CASSLVTGGGNSPLHF. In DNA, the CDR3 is TGTGCCAGCAGCTTAGTGACGGGGGGCGGAAATTCACCCCTCCACTTT.

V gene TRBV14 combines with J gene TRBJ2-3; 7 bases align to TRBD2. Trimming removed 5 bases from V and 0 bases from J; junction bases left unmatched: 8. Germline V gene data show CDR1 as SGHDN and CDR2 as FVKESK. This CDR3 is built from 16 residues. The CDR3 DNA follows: TGTGCCAGCAGCTCGTCGGGGGGTACTAGCACAGATACGCAGTATTTT. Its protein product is CASSSSGGTSTDTQYF.

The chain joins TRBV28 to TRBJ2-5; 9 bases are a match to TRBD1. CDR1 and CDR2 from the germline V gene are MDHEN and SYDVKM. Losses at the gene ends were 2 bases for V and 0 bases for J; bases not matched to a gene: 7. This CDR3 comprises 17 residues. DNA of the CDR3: TGTGCCAGCAGTTTAGCAACCGGGACAGGGAACCAAGAGACCCAGTACTTC. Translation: CASSLATGTGNQETQYF. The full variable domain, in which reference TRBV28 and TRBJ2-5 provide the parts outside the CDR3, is DVKVTQSSRYLVKRTGEKVFLECVQDMDHENMFWYRQDPGLGLRLIYFSYDVKMKEKGDIPEGYSVSREKKERFSLILESASTNQTSMYLCASSLATGTGNQETQYFGPGTRLLVL.

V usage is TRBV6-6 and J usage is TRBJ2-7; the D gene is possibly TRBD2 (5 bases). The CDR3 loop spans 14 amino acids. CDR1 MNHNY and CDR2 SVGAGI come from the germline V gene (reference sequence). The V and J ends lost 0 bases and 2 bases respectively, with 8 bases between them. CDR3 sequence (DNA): TGTGCCAGCAGTTACTCGGCCGGGACCTACGAGCAGTACTTC. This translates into CASSYSAGTYEQYF.

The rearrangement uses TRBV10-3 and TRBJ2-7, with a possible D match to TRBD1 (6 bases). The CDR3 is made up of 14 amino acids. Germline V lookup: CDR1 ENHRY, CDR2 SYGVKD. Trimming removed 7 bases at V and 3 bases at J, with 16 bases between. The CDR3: CAIKQGQPDYEQYF. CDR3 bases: TGTGCCATCAAACAGGGACAACCTGACTACGAGCAGTACTTC.

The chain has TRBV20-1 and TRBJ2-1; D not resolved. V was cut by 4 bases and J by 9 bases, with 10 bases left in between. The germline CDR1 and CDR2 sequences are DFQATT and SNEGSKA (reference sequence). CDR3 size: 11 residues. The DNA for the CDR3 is TGCAGTGCTACCGCTACGAGTGAGCAGTTCTTC. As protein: CSATATSEQFF.

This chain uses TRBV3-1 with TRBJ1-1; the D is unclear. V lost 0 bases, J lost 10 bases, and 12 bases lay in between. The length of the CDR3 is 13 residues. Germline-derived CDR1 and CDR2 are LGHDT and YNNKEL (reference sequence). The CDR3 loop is CASSQEISRGAFF. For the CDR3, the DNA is TGTGCCAGCAGCCAAGAAATCTCCCGTGGAGCTTTCTTT.

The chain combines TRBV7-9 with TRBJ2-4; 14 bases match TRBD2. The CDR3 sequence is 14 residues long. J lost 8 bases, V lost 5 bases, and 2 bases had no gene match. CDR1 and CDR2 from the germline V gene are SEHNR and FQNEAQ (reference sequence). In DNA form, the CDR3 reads TGTGCCAGCAGCGGGACTAGCGGGAGAGACATTCAGTACTTC. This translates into CASSGTSGRDIQYF.

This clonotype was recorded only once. CDR3 bases: TGTGCCTGGAGTACCGGACTAGCGGGATCAGCAGATACGCAGTATTTT. Its protein product is CAWSTGLAGSADTQYF. This chain links TRBV30 with TRBJ2-3; 12 bases are a match to TRBD2. Germline trimming cut 2 bases from V and 4 bases from J; bases unmatched to any gene: 7. Looked up from germline, CDR1 is GTSNPN and CDR2 is SVGIG (reference sequence). The CDR3 sequence is 16 residues long.

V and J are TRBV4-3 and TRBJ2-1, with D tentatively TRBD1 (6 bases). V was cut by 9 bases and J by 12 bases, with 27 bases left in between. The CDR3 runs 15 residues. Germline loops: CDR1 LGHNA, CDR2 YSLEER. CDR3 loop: CARAPTGLTLNRQFF. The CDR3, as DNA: TGCGCCAGGGCACCAACAGGGCTCACCCTTAATAGGCAGTTCTTC.

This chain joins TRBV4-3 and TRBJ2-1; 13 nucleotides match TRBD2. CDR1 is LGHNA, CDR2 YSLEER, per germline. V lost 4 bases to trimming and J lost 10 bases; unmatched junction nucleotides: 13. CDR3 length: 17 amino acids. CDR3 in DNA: TGCGCCAGCAGCCGGTACGATGGGACTAGCGGGATCGGCGAGCAGTTCTTC. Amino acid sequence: CASSRYDGTSGIGEQFF.

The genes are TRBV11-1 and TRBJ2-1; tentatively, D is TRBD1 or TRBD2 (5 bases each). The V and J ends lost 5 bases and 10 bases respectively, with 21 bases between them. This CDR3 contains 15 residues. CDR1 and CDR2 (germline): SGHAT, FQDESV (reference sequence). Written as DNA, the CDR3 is TGTGCCAGCAGCCCACGCCGGGACGGCGGAGCAGAGCAGTTCTTC. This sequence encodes CASSPRRDGGAEQFF. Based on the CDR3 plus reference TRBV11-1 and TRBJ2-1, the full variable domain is EAEVAQSPRYKITEKSQAVAFWCDPISGHATLYWYRQILGQGPELLVQFQDESVVDDSQLPKDRFSAERLKGVDSTLKIQPAELGDSAMYLCASSPRRDGGAEQFFGPGTRLTVL.

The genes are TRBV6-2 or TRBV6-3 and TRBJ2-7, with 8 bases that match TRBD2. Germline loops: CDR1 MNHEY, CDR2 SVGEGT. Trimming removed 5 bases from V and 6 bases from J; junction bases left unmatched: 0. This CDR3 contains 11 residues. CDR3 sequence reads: CASSRGGEQYF. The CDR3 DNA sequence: TGTGCCAGCAGTCGGGGGGGCGAGCAGTACTTC.

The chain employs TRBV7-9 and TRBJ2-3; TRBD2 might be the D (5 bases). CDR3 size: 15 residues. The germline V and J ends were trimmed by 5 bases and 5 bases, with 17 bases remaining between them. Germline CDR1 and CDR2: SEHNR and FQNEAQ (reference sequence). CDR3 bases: TGTGCCAGCAGCCCAGGACTCTCCCGGGGAGATACGCAGTATTTT. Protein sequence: CASSPGLSRGDTQYF.

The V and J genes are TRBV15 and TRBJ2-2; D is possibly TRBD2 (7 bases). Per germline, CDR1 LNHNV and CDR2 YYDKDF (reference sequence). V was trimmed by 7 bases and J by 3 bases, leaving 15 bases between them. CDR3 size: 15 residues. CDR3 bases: TGTGCCACCATGGAGGGGGGGGCGGACACCGGGGAGCTGTTTTTT. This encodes CATMEGGADTGELFF.